The rows below give T cell receptor beta chains drawn from one sample of a study of blood T cell repertoires in COVID-19. The table came from immunoSEQ multiplex PCR; TCRdb's copy has only in-frame clones and leaves some out. The sample lists about 300,000 clones; around 86% were seen once. Sequencing was done on a sample of peripheral blood. The receptors originated from a woman aged 50 to 60 with acute or convalescent COVID-19. The CDR3 runs from the conserved cysteine through the conserved F or W. D genes are given only for firm matches. Where a row states a size, it is once, few, many or the class of an expanded clone; other rows omit it.

j_gene: TRBJ1-1
d_gene: NA
abundance: NA
v_gene: TRBV18
CDR3aa: CASSPYDRPNTEAFF
CDR3nt: TGTGCCAGCTCACCATACGACAGACCGAACACTGAAGCTTTCTTT

j_gene: TRBJ1-2
d_gene: NA
abundance: NA
v_gene: TRBV7-9
CDR3aa: CASSLALAKNEDGYTF
CDR3nt: TGTGCCAGCAGCTTAGCTCTGGCAAAAAACGAAGATGGCTACACCTTC

j_gene: TRBJ1-4
d_gene: NA
abundance: NA
v_gene: TRBV6-6
CDR3aa: CASSTGRVRLGQLFF
CDR3nt: TGTGCCAGCAGTACTGGACGGGTACGGTTGGGGCAACTGTTTTTT

j_gene: TRBJ2-5
d_gene: TRBD1
abundance: NA
v_gene: TRBV28
CDR3aa: CASPRGLDRVIETQYF
CDR3nt: TGTGCCAGCCCAAGGGGGTTGGACAGGGTGATTGAGACCCAGTACTTC

j_gene: TRBJ1-5
d_gene: NA
abundance: NA
v_gene: TRBV30
CDR3aa: CAWSIGGNQPQHF
CDR3nt: TGTGCCTGGAGTATCGGGGGCAATCAGCCCCAGCATTTT

j_gene: TRBJ2-4
d_gene: NA
abundance: NA
v_gene: TRBV29-1
CDR3aa: CSVGGGKLAKNIQYF
CDR3nt: TGCAGCGTTGGTGGCGGGAAACTAGCCAAAAACATTCAGTACTTC

j_gene: TRBJ2-3
d_gene: NA
abundance: NA
v_gene: TRBV24-1
CDR3aa: CATSALPNTQYF
CDR3nt: TGTGCCACCAGTGCCCTACCTAATACGCAGTATTTT

j_gene: TRBJ1-2
d_gene: TRBD1
abundance: NA
v_gene: TRBV28
CDR3aa: CASSLPGQGITNYGYTF
CDR3nt: TGTGCCAGCAGCCTACCGGGACAGGGTATTACTAACTATGGCTACACCTTC

j_gene: TRBJ1-5
d_gene: NA
abundance: NA
v_gene: TRBV19
CDR3aa: CASSAMRGMDQPQHF
CDR3nt: TGTGCCAGTAGTGCCATGCGGGGAATGGATCAGCCCCAGCATTTT

j_gene: TRBJ2-7
d_gene: TRBD2
abundance: NA
v_gene: TRBV10-3
CDR3aa: CAIRGAGGTYEQYF
CDR3nt: TGTGCCATCAGAGGGGCGGGAGGTACCTACGAGCAGTACTTC

j_gene: TRBJ1-3
d_gene: NA
abundance: NA
v_gene: TRBV5-1
CDR3aa: CASSLGQNGNTIYF
CDR3nt: TGCGCCAGCAGCTTGGGACAGAATGGAAACACCATATATTTT

j_gene: TRBJ1-5
d_gene: NA
abundance: NA
v_gene: TRBV11-2
CDR3aa: CASSFSGVSNQPQHF
CDR3nt: TGTGCCAGCAGCTTCTCGGGGGTGAGCAATCAGCCCCAGCATTTT

j_gene: TRBJ1-1
d_gene: NA
abundance: NA
v_gene: TRBV7-9
CDR3aa: CASSLRQQGPNEAFF
CDR3nt: TGTGCCAGCAGCTTACGCCAACAGGGACCAAATGAAGCTTTCTTT

j_gene: TRBJ2-7
d_gene: TRBD2
abundance: NA
v_gene: TRBV7-2
CDR3aa: CASSPSAGGPYEQYF
CDR3nt: TGTGCCAGCAGCCCTTCAGCGGGAGGGCCGTACGAGCAGTACTTC

j_gene: TRBJ1-4
d_gene: NA
abundance: NA
v_gene: TRBV5-1
CDR3aa: CASSSDGGGEKLFF
CDR3nt: TGCGCCAGCAGCTCCGACGGGGGTGGTGAAAAACTGTTTTTT

j_gene: TRBJ1-3
d_gene: NA
abundance: NA
v_gene: TRBV7-9
CDR3aa: CASSLFGGGGNTIYF
CDR3nt: TGTGCCAGCAGCTTATTCGGGGGTGGAGGAAACACCATATATTTT

j_gene: TRBJ2-2
d_gene: TRBD1
abundance: many
v_gene: TRBV5-1
CDR3aa: CASSTDRGETGELFF
CDR3nt: TGCGCCAGCAGCACGGACAGGGGAGAAACCGGGGAGCTGTTTTTT

j_gene: TRBJ2-7
d_gene: TRBD2
abundance: NA
v_gene: TRBV3-1/TRBV3-2
CDR3aa: CASSLGFSGSSYEQYF
CDR3nt: TGTGCCAGCAGCCTAGGATTTAGCGGGAGCTCCTACGAGCAGTACTTC

j_gene: TRBJ2-1
d_gene: TRBD2
abundance: few
v_gene: TRBV24-1
CDR3aa: CATSDAFWSGASNEQFF
CDR3nt: TGTGCCACCAGTGATGCCTTTTGGAGCGGGGCGAGCAATGAGCAGTTCTTC

j_gene: TRBJ2-7
d_gene: TRBD1
abundance: few
v_gene: TRBV11-2
CDR3aa: CASWGDRANEQYF
CDR3nt: TGTGCCAGCTGGGGGGACAGGGCCAACGAGCAGTACTTC

j_gene: TRBJ2-5
d_gene: TRBD2
abundance: NA
v_gene: TRBV19
CDR3aa: CASSSGLAGQETQYF
CDR3nt: TGTGCCAGTAGTTCAGGACTAGCGGGACAAGAGACCCAGTACTTC